This T cell receptor (beta chain) is from a study of blood T cell repertoires in COVID-19. In the study overall: Collection of acute and convalescent COVID-19 samples took place in the United States, Italy and Spain.

Produced via immunoSEQ multiplex PCR; TCRdb's table is partial and in-frame only. The data show about 350,000 clones, roughly 87% seen once. CDR3 length: 17 amino acids. Germline trimming cut 0 bases from V and 6 bases from J; bases unmatched to any gene: 9. CDR1 MGHDK and CDR2 SYGVNS come from the germline V gene. The sample consisted of peripheral blood. V gene TRBV25-1 combines with J gene TRBJ2-7, with 12 bases that match TRBD2. This clonotype was obtained from a man aged 25 to 40 with COVID-19, enrolled during active disease. DNA for the CDR3: TGTGCCAGCAGTGAATACCTAGCGGGAGGGCCTCCCTCCGAGCAGTACTTC. It is translated as CASSEYLAGGPPSEQYF.